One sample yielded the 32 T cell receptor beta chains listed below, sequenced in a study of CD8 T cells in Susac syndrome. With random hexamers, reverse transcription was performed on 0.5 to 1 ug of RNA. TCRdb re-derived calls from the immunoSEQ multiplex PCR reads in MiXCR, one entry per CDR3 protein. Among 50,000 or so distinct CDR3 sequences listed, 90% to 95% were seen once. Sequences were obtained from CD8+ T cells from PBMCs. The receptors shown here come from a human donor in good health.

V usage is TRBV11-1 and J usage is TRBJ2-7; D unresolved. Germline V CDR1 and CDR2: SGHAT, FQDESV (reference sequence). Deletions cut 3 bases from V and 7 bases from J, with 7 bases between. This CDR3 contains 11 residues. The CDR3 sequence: CASSFSLEQYF. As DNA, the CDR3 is TGTGCCAGCAGCTTCAGCCTAGAGCAGTACTTC.

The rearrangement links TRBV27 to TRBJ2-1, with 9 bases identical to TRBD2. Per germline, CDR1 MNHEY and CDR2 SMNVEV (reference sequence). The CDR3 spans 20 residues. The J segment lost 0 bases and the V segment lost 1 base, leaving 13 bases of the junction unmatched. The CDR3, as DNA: TGTGCCAGCAGTTTATTTGATTTAGTAGCGGGAGCGAACTCCTACAATGAGCAGTTCTTC. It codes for CASSLFDLVAGANSYNEQFF.

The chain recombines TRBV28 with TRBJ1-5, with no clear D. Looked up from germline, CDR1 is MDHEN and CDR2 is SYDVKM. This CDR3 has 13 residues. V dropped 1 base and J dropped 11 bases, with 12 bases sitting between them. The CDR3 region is CASSLYPIGTQHF. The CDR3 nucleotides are TGTGCCAGCAGTTTATACCCAATCGGGACCCAGCATTTT.

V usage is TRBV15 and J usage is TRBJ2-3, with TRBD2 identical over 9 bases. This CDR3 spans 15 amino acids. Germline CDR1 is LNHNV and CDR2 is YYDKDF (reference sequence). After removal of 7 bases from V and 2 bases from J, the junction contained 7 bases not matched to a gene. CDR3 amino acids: CATKGSGRLTDTQYF. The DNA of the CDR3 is TGTGCCACCAAAGGTAGCGGGAGACTCACAGATACGCAGTATTTT.

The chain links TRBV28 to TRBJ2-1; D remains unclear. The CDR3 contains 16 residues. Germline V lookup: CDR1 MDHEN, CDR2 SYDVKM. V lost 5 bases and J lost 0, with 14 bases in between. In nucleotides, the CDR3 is TGTGCCAGCAGTCCGCGGACGGGTATCTCCTACAATGAGCAGTTCTTC. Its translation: CASSPRTGISYNEQFF.

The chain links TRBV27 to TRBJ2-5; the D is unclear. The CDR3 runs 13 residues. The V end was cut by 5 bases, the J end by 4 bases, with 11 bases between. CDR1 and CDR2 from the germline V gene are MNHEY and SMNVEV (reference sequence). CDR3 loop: CASSLDLGETQYF. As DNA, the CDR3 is TGTGCCAGCAGTCTCGACCTGGGAGAGACCCAGTACTTC.

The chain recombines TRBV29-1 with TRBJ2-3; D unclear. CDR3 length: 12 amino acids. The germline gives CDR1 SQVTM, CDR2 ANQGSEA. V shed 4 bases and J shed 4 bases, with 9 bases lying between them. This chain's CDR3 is CSVVVLSDTQYF. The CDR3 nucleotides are TGCAGCGTTGTGGTCCTTTCAGATACGCAGTATTTT.

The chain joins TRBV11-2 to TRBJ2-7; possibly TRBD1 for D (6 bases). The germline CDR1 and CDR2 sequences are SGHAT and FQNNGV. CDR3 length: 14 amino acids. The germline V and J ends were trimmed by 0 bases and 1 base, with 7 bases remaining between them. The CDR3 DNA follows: TGTGCCAGCAGCTTAGAGGGACAATCCTACGAGCAGTACTTC. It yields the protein CASSLEGQSYEQYF.

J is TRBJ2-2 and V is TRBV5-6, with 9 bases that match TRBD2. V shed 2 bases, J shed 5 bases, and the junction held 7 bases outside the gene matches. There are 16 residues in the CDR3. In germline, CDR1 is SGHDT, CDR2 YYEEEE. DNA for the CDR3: TGTGCCAGCAGCTTAAGGCGGGAGGGCCGGACCGGGGAGCTGTTTTTT. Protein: CASSLRREGRTGELFF.

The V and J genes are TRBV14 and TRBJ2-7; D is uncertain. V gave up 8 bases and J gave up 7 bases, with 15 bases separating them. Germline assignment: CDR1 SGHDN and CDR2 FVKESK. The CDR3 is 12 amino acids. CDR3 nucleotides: TGTGCCAGCGAAGGGTGGCGTGAAGAGCAGTACTTC. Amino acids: CASEGWREEQYF.

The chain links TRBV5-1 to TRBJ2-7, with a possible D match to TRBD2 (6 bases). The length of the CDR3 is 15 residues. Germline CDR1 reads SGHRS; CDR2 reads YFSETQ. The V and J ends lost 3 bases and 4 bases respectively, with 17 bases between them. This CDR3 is CASSSKGTGSYEQYF. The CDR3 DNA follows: TGCGCCAGCAGCTCGAAAGGGACTGGCAGTTACGAGCAGTACTTC.

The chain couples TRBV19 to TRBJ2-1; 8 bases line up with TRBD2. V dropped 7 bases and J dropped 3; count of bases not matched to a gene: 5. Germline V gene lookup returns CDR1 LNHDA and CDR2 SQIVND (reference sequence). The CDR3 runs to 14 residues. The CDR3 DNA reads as TGTGCCAGTAAGGTTAGCGGGGACTACAATGAGCAGTTCTTC. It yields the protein CASKVSGDYNEQFF.

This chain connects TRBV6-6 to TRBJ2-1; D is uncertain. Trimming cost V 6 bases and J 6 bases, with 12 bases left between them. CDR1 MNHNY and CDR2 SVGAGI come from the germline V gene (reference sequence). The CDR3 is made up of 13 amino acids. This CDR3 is CASSQGMSNEQFF. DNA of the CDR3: TGTGCCAGCAGCCAAGGGATGTCCAATGAGCAGTTCTTC.

The CDR3 region has the DNA TGTGCCAGCAGCTTACAGGGGAACATTCAGTACTTC. Its protein is CASSLQGNIQYF. The chain joins TRBV5-6 to TRBJ2-4; 7 bases fit TRBD1. The CDR3 is 12 residues long. Germline loops: CDR1 SGHDT, CDR2 YYEEEE. The V gene end was trimmed by 2 bases and the J gene end by 7 bases; junction bases not matched to a gene: 0.

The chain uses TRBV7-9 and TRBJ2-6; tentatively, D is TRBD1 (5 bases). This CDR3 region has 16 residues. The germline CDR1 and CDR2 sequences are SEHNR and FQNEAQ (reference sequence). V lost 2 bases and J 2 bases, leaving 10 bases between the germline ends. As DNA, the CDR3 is TGTGCCAGCAGCTTAAGGGGTCTGACTGGGGCCAACGTCCTGACTTTC. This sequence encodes CASSLRGLTGANVLTF. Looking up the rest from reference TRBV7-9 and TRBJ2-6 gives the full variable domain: DTGVSQNPRHKITKRGQNVTFRCDPISEHNRLYWYRQTLGQGPEFLTYFQNEAQLEKSRLLSDRFSAERPKGSFSTLEIQRTEQGDSAMYLCASSLRGLTGANVLTFGAGSRLTVL.

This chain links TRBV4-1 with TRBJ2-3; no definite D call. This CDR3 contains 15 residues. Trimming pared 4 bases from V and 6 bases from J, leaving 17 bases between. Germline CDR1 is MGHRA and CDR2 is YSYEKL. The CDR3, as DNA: TGCGCCAGCAGCCCAAAGCTCGGAGAGAGGGATACGCAGTATTTT. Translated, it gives CASSPKLGERDTQYF.

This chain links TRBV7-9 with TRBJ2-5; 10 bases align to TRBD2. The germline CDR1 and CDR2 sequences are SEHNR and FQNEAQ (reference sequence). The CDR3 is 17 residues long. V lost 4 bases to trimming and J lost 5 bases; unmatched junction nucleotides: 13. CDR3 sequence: CASSSLAGEVGGETQYF. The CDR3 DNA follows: TGTGCCAGCAGCTCGCTAGCGGGGGAAGTTGGAGGGGAGACCCAGTACTTC.

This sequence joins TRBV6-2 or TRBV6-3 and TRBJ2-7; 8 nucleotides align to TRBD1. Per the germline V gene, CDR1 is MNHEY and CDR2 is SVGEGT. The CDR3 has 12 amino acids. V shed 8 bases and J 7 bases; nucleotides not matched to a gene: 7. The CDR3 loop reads CASQDRAEEQYF. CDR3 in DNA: TGTGCCAGCCAGGACAGGGCTGAAGAGCAGTACTTC.

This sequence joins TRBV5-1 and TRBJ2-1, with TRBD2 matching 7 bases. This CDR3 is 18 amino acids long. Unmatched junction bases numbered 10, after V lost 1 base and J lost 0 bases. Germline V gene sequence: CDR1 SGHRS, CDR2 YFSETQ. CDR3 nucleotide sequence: TGCGCCAGCAGCTTGCTCCTAGCGGAGGGTGGCTCCTACAATGAGCAGTTCTTC. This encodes CASSLLLAEGGSYNEQFF.

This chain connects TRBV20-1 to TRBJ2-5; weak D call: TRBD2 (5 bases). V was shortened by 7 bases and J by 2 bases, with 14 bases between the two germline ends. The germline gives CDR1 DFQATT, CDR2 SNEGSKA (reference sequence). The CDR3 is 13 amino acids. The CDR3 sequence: CSVLQAVQETQYF. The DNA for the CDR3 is TGCAGTGTGTTACAAGCGGTTCAAGAGACCCAGTACTTC.

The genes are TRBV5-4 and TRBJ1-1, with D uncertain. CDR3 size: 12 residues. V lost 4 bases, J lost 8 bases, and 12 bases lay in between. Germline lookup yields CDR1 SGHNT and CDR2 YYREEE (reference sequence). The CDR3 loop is CASSKFQEEAFF. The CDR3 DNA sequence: TGTGCCAGCAGCAAATTCCAAGAAGAAGCTTTCTTT. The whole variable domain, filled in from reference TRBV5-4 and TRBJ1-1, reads ETGVTQSPTHLIKTRGQQVTLRCSSQSGHNTVSWYQQALGQGPQFIFQYYREEENGRGNFPPRFSGLQFPNYSSELNVNALELDDSALYLCASSKFQEEAFFGQGTRLTVV.

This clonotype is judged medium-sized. The CDR3 here is CASTPLGTGEGEQFF. The DNA for the CDR3 is TGTGCCAGCACTCCACTAGGGACAGGGGAGGGTGAGCAGTTCTTC. The chain is built from TRBV9 and TRBJ2-1; 10 nucleotides align to TRBD1. With 6 bases clipped from V and 9 bases from J, the junction kept 12 bases outside the gene matches. Germline assignment: CDR1 SGDLS and CDR2 YYNGEE. The CDR3 is made up of 15 amino acids.

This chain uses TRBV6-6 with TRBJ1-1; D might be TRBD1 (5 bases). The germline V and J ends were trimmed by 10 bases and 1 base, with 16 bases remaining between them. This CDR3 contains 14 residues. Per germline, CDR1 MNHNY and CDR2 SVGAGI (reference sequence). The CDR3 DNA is TGTGCCACCGGACCACTTACAGGGAACACTGAAGCTTTCTTT. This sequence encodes CATGPLTGNTEAFF.

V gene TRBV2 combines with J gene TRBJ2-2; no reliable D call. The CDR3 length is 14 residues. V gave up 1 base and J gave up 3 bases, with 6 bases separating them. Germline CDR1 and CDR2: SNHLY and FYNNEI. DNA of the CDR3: TGTGCCAGCAGTGAAGGCGGATACACCGGGGAGCTGTTTTTT. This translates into CASSEGGYTGELFF.

DNA of the CDR3: TGTGCCAGCAGTTCTGGCGGGAGGGATGTAGATGAGCAGTTCTTC. Residues: CASSSGGRDVDEQFF. V usage is TRBV6-5 and J usage is TRBJ2-1, with 9 bases lining up with TRBD2. V dropped 4 bases and J dropped 8; count of bases not matched to a gene: 9. The CDR3 runs 15 residues. Per germline, CDR1 MNHEY and CDR2 SVGAGI.

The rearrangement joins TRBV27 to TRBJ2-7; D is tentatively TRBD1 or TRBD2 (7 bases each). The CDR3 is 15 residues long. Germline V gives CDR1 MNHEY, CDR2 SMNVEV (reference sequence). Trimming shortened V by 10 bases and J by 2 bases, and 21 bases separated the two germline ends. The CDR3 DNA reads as TGTGCCACCCAGCCGGGACAGAGCGGGGCCTACGAGCAGTACTTC. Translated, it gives CATQPGQSGAYEQYF.

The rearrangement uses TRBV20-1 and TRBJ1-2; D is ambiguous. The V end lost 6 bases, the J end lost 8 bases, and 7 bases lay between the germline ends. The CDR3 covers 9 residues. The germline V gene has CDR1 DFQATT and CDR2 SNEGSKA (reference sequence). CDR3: CSAPLGYTF. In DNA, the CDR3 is TGCAGTGCCCCGTTGGGCTACACCTTC.

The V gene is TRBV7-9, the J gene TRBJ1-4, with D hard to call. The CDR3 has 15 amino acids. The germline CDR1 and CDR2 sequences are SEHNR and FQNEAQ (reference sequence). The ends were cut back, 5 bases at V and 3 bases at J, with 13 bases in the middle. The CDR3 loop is CASSHLVQANEKLFF. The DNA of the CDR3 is TGTGCCAGCAGCCACCTGGTGCAGGCTAATGAAAAACTGTTTTTT.

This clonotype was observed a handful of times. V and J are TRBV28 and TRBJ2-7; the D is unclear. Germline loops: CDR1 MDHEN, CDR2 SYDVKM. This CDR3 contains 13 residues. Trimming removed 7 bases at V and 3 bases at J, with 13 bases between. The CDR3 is CASIDAASYEQYF. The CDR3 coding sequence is TGTGCCAGCATCGATGCGGCCAGCTACGAGCAGTACTTC.

The CDR3 protein is CASSQDRVYNEQFF. CDR3 sequence (DNA): TGCGCCAGCAGCCAAGATAGAGTATACAATGAGCAGTTCTTC. The rearrangement joins TRBV4-1 to TRBJ2-1, with D unclear. The CDR3 is made up of 14 amino acids. The ends were cut back, 0 bases at V and 4 bases at J, with 7 bases in the middle. CDR1 and CDR2 (germline): MGHRA, YSYEKL.

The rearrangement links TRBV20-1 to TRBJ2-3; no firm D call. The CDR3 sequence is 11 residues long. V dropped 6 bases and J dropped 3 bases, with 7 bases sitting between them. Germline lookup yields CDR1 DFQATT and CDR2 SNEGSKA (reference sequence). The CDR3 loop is CSATETDTQYF. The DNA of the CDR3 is TGCAGTGCCACAGAGACAGATACGCAGTATTTT.

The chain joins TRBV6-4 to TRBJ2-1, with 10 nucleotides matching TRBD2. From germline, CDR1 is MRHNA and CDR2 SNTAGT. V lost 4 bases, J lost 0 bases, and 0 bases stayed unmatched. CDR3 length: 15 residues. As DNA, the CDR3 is TGTGCCAGCAGTGCTAGCGGGAGCTCCTACAATGAGCAGTTCTTC. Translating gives CASSASGSSYNEQFF.